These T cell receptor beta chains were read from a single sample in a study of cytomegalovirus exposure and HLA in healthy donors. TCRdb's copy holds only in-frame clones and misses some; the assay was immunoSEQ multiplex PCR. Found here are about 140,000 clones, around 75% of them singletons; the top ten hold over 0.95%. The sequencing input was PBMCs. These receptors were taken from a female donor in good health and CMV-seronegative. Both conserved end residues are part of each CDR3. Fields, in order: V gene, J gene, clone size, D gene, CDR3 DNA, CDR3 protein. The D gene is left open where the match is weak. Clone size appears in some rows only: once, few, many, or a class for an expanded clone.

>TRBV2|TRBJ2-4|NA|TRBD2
TGTGCCAGCAGTCAACTAGCGGGAGCAAGTGGGAACATTCAGTACTTC
CASSQLAGASGNIQYF
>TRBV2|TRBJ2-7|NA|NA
TGTGCCAGCAGTGTCGTTGGTAGCGGCTACGAGCAGTACTTC
CASSVVGSGYEQYF
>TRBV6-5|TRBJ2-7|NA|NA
TGTGCCAGCAGCAGGGCTTTTGGCGAGCAGTACTTC
CASSRAFGEQYF
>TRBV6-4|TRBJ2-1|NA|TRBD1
TGTGCCAGCAGTACAGGGGGCGGCTCCTACAATGAGCAGTTCTTC
CASSTGGGSYNEQFF
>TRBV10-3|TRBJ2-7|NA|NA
TGTGCCATCAGTGACCTCCTCTCTACCTACGAGCAGTACTTC
CAISDLLSTYEQYF
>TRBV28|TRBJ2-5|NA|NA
TGTGCCAGCAGTGTCAATGGGCCGACGGCCCAGTACTTC
CASSVNGPTAQYF
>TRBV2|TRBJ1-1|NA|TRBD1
TGTGCCAGCAGTGACGGGACAGCGAACACTGAAGCTTTCTTT
CASSDGTANTEAFF
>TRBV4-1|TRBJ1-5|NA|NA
TGCGCCAGCAGCCAAATCTCAGGGGCCAGCAATCAGCCCCAGCATTTT
CASSQISGASNQPQHF
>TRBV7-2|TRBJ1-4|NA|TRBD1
TGTGCCAGCAGCTTATCCCATGGACAGGGGGCGCAGGGTAATGAAAAACTGTTTTTT
CASSLSHGQGAQGNEKLFF
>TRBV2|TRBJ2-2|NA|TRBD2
TGTGCCAGCAGTGAGGTTAGCGGGAGTGCCGGGGAGCTGTTTTTT
CASSEVSGSAGELFF
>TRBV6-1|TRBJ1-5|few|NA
TGTGCCAGCAGTGTCCCAATCTATAGCAATCAGCCCCAGCATTTT
CASSVPIYSNQPQHF
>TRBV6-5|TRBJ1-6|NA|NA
TGTGCCAGCAGTCCCCAGGGTTGGGGCTATTCACCCCTCCACTTT
CASSPQGWGYSPLHF
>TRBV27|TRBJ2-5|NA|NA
TGTGCCAGCAGCCTTACCGGGACACTCCAAGAGACCCAGTACTTC
CASSLTGTLQETQYF
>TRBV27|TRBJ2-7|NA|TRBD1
TGTGCCAGCAGTTTCGCCGGGACAGAAAACCTGTACGAGCAGTACTTC
CASSFAGTENLYEQYF
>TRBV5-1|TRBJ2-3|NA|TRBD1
TGCGCCAGCAGTTGGACAGGGGTTCGCACAGATACGCAGTATTTT
CASSWTGVRTDTQYF
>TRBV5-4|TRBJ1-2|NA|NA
TGTGCCAGCCATTTCGATGGGGGGTATGGCTACACCTTC
CASHFDGGYGYTF
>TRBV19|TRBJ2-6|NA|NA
TGTGCCAGTAGTACCCTGACAGGAAAGTCTGGGGCCAACGTCCTGACTTTC
CASSTLTGKSGANVLTF
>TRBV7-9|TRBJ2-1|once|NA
TGTGCCAGCAGCCCCAGGTGTTTACGCTCCTACAATGAGCAGTTCTTC
CASSPRCLRSYNEQFF
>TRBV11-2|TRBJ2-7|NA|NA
TGTGCCAGCAGCTTCATCGTGACTAGTAGCTACGAGCAGTACTTC
CASSFIVTSSYEQYF
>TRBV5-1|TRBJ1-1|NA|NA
TGCGCCAGCAGCTTGGGGGCAGCCGCCTCTGAAGCTTTCTTT
CASSLGAAASEAFF
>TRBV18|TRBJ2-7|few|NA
TGTGCCAGCTCACCTGAGGGGGACGAGCAGTACTTC
CASSPEGDEQYF
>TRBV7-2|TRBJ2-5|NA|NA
TGTGCCAGCAGCTCTAGGAGCCAGGAGACCCAGTACTTC
CASSSRSQETQYF
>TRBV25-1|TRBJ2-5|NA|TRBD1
TGTGCCAGCAGCGAGGGGGCAGGGCGGTACTTC
CASSEGAGRYF
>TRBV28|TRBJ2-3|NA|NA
TGTGCCAGCAACCCTTCGGACAAGACCACAGATACGCAGTATTTT
CASNPSDKTTDTQYF
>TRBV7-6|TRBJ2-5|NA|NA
TGTGCCAGCAGCCTGGCCCCCCCGCTAGAGACCCAGTACTTC
CASSLAPPLETQYF
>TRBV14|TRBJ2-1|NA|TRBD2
TGTGCCAGCAGCTTTGGGACTAGCGGGAGTTATGAGCAGTTCTTC
CASSFGTSGSYEQFF
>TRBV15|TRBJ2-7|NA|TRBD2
TGTGCCACCAGCAGAGATGCTAGCGGGTACGAGCAGTACTTC
CATSRDASGYEQYF
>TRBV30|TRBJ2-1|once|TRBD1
TGTGCCTGGAGTTTAGGGGACAGGGGAACCTACAATGAGCAGTTCTTC
CAWSLGDRGTYNEQFF
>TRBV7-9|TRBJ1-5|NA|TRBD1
TGTGCCAGCAGCACCGCAGGGGGCGGTATGCCCCAGCATTTT
CASSTAGGGMPQHF
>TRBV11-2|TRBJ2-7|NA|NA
TGTGCCAGCAGCCTGAGGGACACCTACGAGCAGTACTTC
CASSLRDTYEQYF
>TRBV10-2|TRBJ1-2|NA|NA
TGCGCCAGCAGTGATGCTGCCTCGGCAGGGATTAGGAACTATGGCTACACCTTC
CASSDAASAGIRNYGYTF
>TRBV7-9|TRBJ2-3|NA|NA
TGTGCCAGCAGCCCCTCAGGTACTCTCACAGATACGCAGTATTTT
CASSPSGTLTDTQYF
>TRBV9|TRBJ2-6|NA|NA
TGTGCCAGCAGCGTAGATTCGGGATCTGGGGCCAACGTCCTGACTTTC
CASSVDSGSGANVLTF